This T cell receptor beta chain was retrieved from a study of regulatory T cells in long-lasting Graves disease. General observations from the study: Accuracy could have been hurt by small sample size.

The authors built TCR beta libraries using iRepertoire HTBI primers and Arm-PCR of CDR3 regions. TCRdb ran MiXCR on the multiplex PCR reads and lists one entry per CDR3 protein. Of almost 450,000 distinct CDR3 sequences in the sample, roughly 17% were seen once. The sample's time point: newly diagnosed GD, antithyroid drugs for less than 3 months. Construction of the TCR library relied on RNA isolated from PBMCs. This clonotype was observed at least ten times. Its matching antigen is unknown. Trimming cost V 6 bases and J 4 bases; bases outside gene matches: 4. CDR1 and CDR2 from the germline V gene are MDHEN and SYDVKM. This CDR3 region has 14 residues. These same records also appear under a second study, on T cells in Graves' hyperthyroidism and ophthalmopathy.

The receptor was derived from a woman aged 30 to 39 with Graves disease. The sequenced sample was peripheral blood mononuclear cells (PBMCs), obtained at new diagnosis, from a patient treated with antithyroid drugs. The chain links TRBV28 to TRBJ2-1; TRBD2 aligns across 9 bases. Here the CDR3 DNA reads TGTGCCAGCAGAACGACTAGCGGATACAATGAGCAGTTCTTC. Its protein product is CASRTTSGYNEQFF. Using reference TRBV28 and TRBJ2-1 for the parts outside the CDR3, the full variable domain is DVKVTQSSRYLVKRTGEKVFLECVQDMDHENMFWYRQDPGLGLRLIYFSYDVKMKEKGDIPEGYSVSREKKERFSLILESASTNQTSMYLCASRTTSGYNEQFFGPGTRLTVL.